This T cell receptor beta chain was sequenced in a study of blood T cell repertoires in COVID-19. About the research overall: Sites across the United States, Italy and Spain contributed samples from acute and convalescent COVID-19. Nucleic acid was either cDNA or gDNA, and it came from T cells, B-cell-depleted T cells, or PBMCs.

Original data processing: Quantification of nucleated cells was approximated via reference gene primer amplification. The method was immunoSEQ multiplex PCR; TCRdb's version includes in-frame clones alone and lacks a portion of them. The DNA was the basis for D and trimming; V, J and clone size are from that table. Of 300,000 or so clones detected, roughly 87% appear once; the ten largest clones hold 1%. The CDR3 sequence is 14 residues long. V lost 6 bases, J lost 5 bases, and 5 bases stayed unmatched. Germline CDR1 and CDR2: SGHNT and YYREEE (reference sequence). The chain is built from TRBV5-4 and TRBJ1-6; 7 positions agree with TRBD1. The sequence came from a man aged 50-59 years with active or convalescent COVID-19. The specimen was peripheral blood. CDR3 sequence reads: CASTQGLNNSPLHF. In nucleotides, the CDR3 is TGTGCCAGCACACAGGGGTTGAATAATTCACCCCTCCACTTT.